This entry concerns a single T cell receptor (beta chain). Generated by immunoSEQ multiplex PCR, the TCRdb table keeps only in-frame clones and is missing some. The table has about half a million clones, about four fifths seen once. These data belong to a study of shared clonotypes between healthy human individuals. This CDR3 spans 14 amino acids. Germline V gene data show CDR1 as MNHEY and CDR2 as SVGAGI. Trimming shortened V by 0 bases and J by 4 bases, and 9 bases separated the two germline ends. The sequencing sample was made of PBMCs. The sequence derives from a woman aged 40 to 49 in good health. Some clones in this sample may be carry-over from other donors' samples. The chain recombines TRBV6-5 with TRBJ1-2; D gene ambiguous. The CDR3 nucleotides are TGTGCCAGCAGTTACTCCCGGACCGGCTATGGCTACACCTTC. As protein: CASSYSRTGYGYTF.